In this sample, the clone carrying this T cell receptor beta chain turned up many times. The source of the sample is a study of kidney transplant recipient with SARS-CoV-2 infection. TCRdb independently ran MiXCR on the reads; one entry per CDR3 protein. Among about 250,000 distinct CDR3 sequences listed, under 30% were seen once. With 5 bases removed from V and 4 bases from J, the gap between germline ends came to 23 bases. The CDR3 is 17 amino acids. Specimen: a blood sample, collected at baseline and on day 111 from a kidney transplant recipient. The receptor was isolated from a male patient aged 30 to 40 who had COVID-19 and was a kidney transplant recipient. Some T cells may be the graft donor's. This chain uses TRBV23-1 with TRBJ1-2; D gene ambiguous. TRBV23-1 is assigned to the ORF class and has an uncertain function. The CDR3 sequence: CASSTAWLRRKTYGYTF. CDR3 coding DNA: TGCGCCAGCAGTACGGCTTGGCTACGCAGAAAGACCTATGGCTACACCTTC.